These 24 T cell receptor beta chains were all obtained from the same sample, sequenced in a study of T cells in Graves' hyperthyroidism and ophthalmopathy. There were TCR beta CDR3 regions amplified from RNA transcripts. In the first-round RT-PCR of the TCR CDR3, the HTBI primer set was used. One entry per CDR3 protein, called by TCRdb with MiXCR from the multiplex PCR reads. This table has approximately 250,000 distinct CDR3 sequences, roughly 22% appearing once. Sequencing was done on a sample of blood. These TCRs come from a woman in her thirties or forties with Graves' ophthalmopathy.

At least ten counts were recorded for this clonotype. This chain connects TRBV30 to TRBJ1-5; 8 bases are a match to TRBD1. J was trimmed by 6 bases and V by 4 bases; bases with no gene match: 5. Germline CDR1 is GTSNPN and CDR2 is SVGIG (reference sequence). The CDR3 spans 13 residues. The CDR3 sequence: CAWTGGASQPQHF. The CDR3 nucleotides are TGTGCCTGGACAGGGGGCGCGTCTCAGCCCCAGCATTTT.

This clonotype was recorded at least ten times. The gene calls are TRBV5-1 and TRBJ2-5, with D perhaps being TRBD1 or TRBD2 (6 bases each). The ends were cut back, 6 bases at V and 1 base at J, with 13 bases in the middle. CDR3 size: 14 residues. Germline lookup yields CDR1 SGHRS and CDR2 YFSETQ. CDR3 residues: CASTSRGAQETQYF. CDR3 DNA sequence: TGCGCCAGCACCTCGAGGGGGGCCCAAGAGACCCAGTACTTC.

This chain links TRBV12-3 or TRBV12-4 with TRBJ2-5; TRBD2 aligns across 10 bases. V lost 7 bases, J lost 2 bases, and 13 bases stayed unmatched. The CDR3 sequence is 17 residues long. CDR3 region: CASTTWLAGEGQETQYF. The CDR3 region has the DNA TGTGCCAGCACCACGTGGCTAGCGGGAGAGGGGCAAGAGACCCAGTACTTC.

This clonotype has at least ten counts. The V and J genes are TRBV6-5 and TRBJ2-7; TRBD2 might be the D (6 bases). V lost 7 bases and J lost 4, with 11 bases in between. CDR1 MNHEY and CDR2 SVGAGI come from the germline V gene. CDR3 size: 12 residues. The CDR3 reads CASTAGGYEQYF. The CDR3 DNA reads as TGTGCCAGCACCGCCGGGGGTTACGAGCAGTACTTC.

The sample holds many counts of this clonotype. This chain links TRBV28 with TRBJ2-2; 7 positions agree with TRBD1. V shed 4 bases, J shed 7 bases, and the junction held 24 bases outside the gene matches. This CDR3 spans 20 amino acids. Germline lookup yields CDR1 MDHEN and CDR2 SYDVKM. The CDR3 DNA is TGTGCCAGCAGTTCGAACAGGGGACATCGTGGGGATAGGTTCCGCGGGGAGCTGTTTTTT. Protein product: CASSSNRGHRGDRFRGELFF.

This clonotype was found many times. The chain is built from TRBV28 and TRBJ2-5; D unresolved. The germline V gene has CDR1 MDHEN and CDR2 SYDVKM. The CDR3 loop spans 15 amino acids. V was clipped by 6 bases and J by 4 bases, with 18 bases between them. DNA for the CDR3: TGTGCCAGCAGCTTAGGTCGGACGCAGGCAGAGACCCAGTACTTC. Translation: CASSLGRTQAETQYF. Full variable domain (rest looked up from reference TRBV28 and TRBJ2-5): DVKVTQSSRYLVKRTGEKVFLECVQDMDHENMFWYRQDPGLGLRLIYFSYDVKMKEKGDIPEGYSVSREKKERFSLILESASTNQTSMYLCASSLGRTQAETQYFGPGTRLLVL.

This clonotype was found many times. The V gene is TRBV20-1, the J gene TRBJ2-7; D might be TRBD1 or TRBD2, each matching 5 bases. The germline gives CDR1 DFQATT, CDR2 SNEGSKA (reference sequence). V dropped 5 bases and J dropped 0 bases, with 17 bases sitting between them. The CDR3 runs to 15 residues. DNA for the CDR3: TGCAGTGCTTGTGACTCCGGGACCCACTCCTACGAGCAGTACTTC. Amino acid sequence: CSACDSGTHSYEQYF.

This clonotype was picked up one time. The V gene is TRBV2, the J gene TRBJ1-5; 8 nucleotides match TRBD1. Looked up from germline, CDR1 is SNHLY and CDR2 is FYNNEI. V dropped 6 bases and J dropped 4; count of bases not matched to a gene: 17. The CDR3 sequence is 18 residues long. DNA of the CDR3: TGTGCCAGCAGCCAAACAGGACAGGGTAAGGTCGGGAATCAGCCCCAGCATTTT. This codes for CASSQTGQGKVGNQPQHF.

This clonotype has a count of ten or more. V is TRBV12-3 or TRBV12-4 and J is TRBJ2-7; 10 nucleotides align to TRBD1. V was pared by 5 bases and J by 5 bases, with 6 bases of the junction left unmatched. The CDR3 loop spans 14 amino acids. CDR3 sequence (DNA): TGTGCCAGCAGTCGAACGGGACAGGGGAACGAGCAGTACTTC. Protein product: CASSRTGQGNEQYF.

This clonotype was recorded a few times. This chain connects TRBV5-1 to TRBJ1-1; 8 nucleotides agree with TRBD1. Trimming at V came to 1 base and at J to 2 bases, leaving 4 bases not matched to a gene. This CDR3 spans 15 amino acids. The germline V gene has CDR1 SGHRS and CDR2 YFSETQ. CDR3 in amino acids: CASSLPGQVNTEAFF. In DNA, the CDR3 is TGCGCCAGCAGCTTGCCGGGACAGGTTAACACTGAAGCTTTCTTT.

V and J are TRBV27 and TRBJ2-3; D not certain. The CDR3 sequence is 9 residues long. CDR1 MNHEY and CDR2 SMNVEV come from the germline V gene (reference sequence). Between the trimmed V and J ends, which lost 7 bases and 4 bases, there was a span of 0 bases. CDR3 sequence: CASTDTQYF. The DNA of the CDR3 is TGTGCCAGCACAGATACGCAGTATTTT.

Ten or more counts support this clonotype. The chain employs TRBV6-2 or TRBV6-3 and TRBJ2-1; the match to TRBD2 covers 12 bases. In germline, CDR1 is MNHEY, CDR2 SVGEGT. J was trimmed by 3 bases and V by 6 bases; bases with no gene match: 6. The CDR3 is made up of 16 amino acids. The CDR3 DNA reads as TGTGCCAGCAGGACTAGCGGGAGCTGGGGCTACAATGAGCAGTTCTTC. Its translation is CASRTSGSWGYNEQFF.

V usage is TRBV28 and J usage is TRBJ1-1, with a possible D match to TRBD1 (5 bases). Germline lookup yields CDR1 MDHEN and CDR2 SYDVKM. The CDR3 consists of 15 residues. V dropped 9 bases and J dropped 0 bases, with 17 bases sitting between them. In DNA form, the CDR3 reads TGTGCCAGTACGACCGAGGGACGGGTGAACACTGAAGCTTTCTTT. Translating it yields CASTTEGRVNTEAFF.

The sample holds many counts of this clonotype. The chain links TRBV20-1 to TRBJ1-1, with no clear D. The germline gives CDR1 DFQATT, CDR2 SNEGSKA (reference sequence). V shed 3 bases and J shed 1 base, with 3 bases lying between them. The CDR3 contains 11 residues. The CDR3 region has the DNA TGCAGTGCTAGTGAGAACACTGAAGCTTTCTTT. This translates into CSASENTEAFF.

At least ten counts were recorded for this clonotype. This chain uses TRBV12-3 or TRBV12-4 with TRBJ1-4; TRBD1 matches at 7 bases. This CDR3 spans 14 amino acids. With V trimmed by 5 bases and J by 4 bases, 4 bases remained unmatched. CDR3 amino acids: CASSAGTVNEKLFF. CDR3 sequence (DNA): TGTGCCAGCAGTGCCGGGACAGTTAATGAAAAACTGTTTTTT.

The sample holds many counts of this clonotype. This chain connects TRBV12-3 or TRBV12-4 to TRBJ2-1; 15 positions agree with TRBD2. The junction had 8 bases not matched to a gene; V was cut back by 4 bases and J by 7 bases. The CDR3 is 17 residues long. The CDR3 DNA reads as TGTGCCAGCAGTTCCGCTAGGGGGACTAGCGGGAGGAATGAGCAGTTCTTC. As protein: CASSSARGTSGRNEQFF.

Points on this clonotype: A read error may be the cause here, since a much bigger clone is one base away. The chain employs TRBV6-1 and TRBJ2-2; D is possibly TRBD2 (6 bases). The CDR3 extends over 17 amino acids. The germline CDR1 and CDR2 sequences are MNHNS and SASEGT. The DNA of the CDR3 is TGTCCCAGCAGCCAAGCCGGGGGAGCAGCGAACACCGGGGAGCTGTTTTTT. This gives the protein CPSSQAGGAANTGELFF.

The table lists this clonotype with many counts. J is TRBJ1-1 and V is TRBV28; a possible D gene is TRBD1 (5 bases). The CDR3 loop spans 15 amino acids. The V and J ends lost 3 bases and 1 base respectively, with 12 bases between them. Germline CDR1 reads MDHEN; CDR2 reads SYDVKM. The CDR3 region has the DNA TGTGCCAGCAGTTTGATGGGACTATCGAACACTGAAGCTTTCTTT. Translating gives CASSLMGLSNTEAFF. The whole variable domain, filled in from reference TRBV28 and TRBJ1-1, reads DVKVTQSSRYLVKRTGEKVFLECVQDMDHENMFWYRQDPGLGLRLIYFSYDVKMKEKGDIPEGYSVSREKKERFSLILESASTNQTSMYLCASSLMGLSNTEAFFGQGTRLTVV.

This clonotype has ten or more counts. The chain is built from TRBV19 and TRBJ1-1, with D unresolved. Germline V gives CDR1 LNHDA, CDR2 SQIVND (reference sequence). Trimming stripped 8 bases from V and 1 base from J, with 8 bases between. CDR3 length equals 12 residues. The CDR3 bases are TGTGCCAGTGGGGAACGGAACACTGAAGCTTTCTTT. Translation: CASGERNTEAFF.

This clonotype was seen many times. The chain joins TRBV6-5 to TRBJ1-5, with 11 bases aligning to TRBD1. J was trimmed by 3 bases and V by 4 bases; bases with no gene match: 11. Germline V gives CDR1 MNHEY, CDR2 SVGAGI. The CDR3 totals 18 residues. The CDR3 is CASSSYPGTGGPNQPQHF. The CDR3 DNA reads TGTGCCAGCAGTTCATACCCCGGGACAGGGGGGCCCAATCAGCCCCAGCATTTT.

This sequence joins TRBV6-1 and TRBJ2-4; no clear D. V was cut by 6 bases and J by 9 bases, with 12 bases left in between. The CDR3 has 12 residues. Germline V gene lookup returns CDR1 MNHNS and CDR2 SASEGT. The CDR3 region has the DNA TGTGCCAGCAGCCCCCCAGGTTCCATTCAGTACTTC. Translating it yields CASSPPGSIQYF.

This clonotype occurred many times. V usage is TRBV3-1 and J usage is TRBJ2-1; D is uncertain. With 3 bases removed from V and 0 bases from J, the gap between germline ends came to 15 bases. In germline, CDR1 is LGHDT, CDR2 YNNKEL (reference sequence). The CDR3 runs 17 residues. CDR3 sequence: CASSHPDGLYSYNEQFF. The CDR3 DNA reads as TGTGCCAGCAGCCACCCCGACGGTCTTTACTCCTACAATGAGCAGTTCTTC.

This clonotype showed up many times. The V gene is TRBV19, the J gene TRBJ2-7, with 7 bases aligning to TRBD1. From germline, CDR1 is LNHDA and CDR2 SQIVND (reference sequence). V lost 2 bases and J lost 4; bases outside the gene matches: 2. This CDR3 contains 13 residues. CDR3 protein: CASSITQGYEQYF. In DNA, the CDR3 is TGTGCCAGTAGTATAACACAGGGGTACGAGCAGTACTTC.

This clonotype was counted ten times or more. The chain has TRBV3-1 and TRBJ2-5, with 7 bases that match TRBD1. Trimming took 1 base from V and 2 from J; bases not matched to a gene: 1. This CDR3 has 14 amino acids. From germline, CDR1 is LGHDT and CDR2 YNNKEL (reference sequence). CDR3 in amino acids: CASSQGQGQETQYF. For the CDR3, the DNA is TGTGCCAGCAGCCAAGGACAGGGTCAAGAGACCCAGTACTTC.